This T cell receptor beta chain appears in the sequencing data of a study of human T cells and chemical hapten exposure. Study-wide background: Mainly, slight library volume differences in the pool made TCR yields vary. The study, taken as a whole, reports: Relative to controls, expanded TCRs formed significantly more large CDR3 similarity clusters. The immune response of these alopecia patients might not match healthy individuals'.

This clonotype was found a few times. The antigen is unknown. Time point specified: patch test 1, 2 weeks after DPC sensitization. The treatment was: therapeutic diphenylcyclopropenone sensitization with weekly scalp DPC. The germline V gene encodes CDR1 LNHDA and CDR2 SQIVND (reference sequence). CDR3 length: 23 amino acids. V was clipped by 1 base and J by 4 bases; unmatched bases: 25. MiXCR, applied by TCRdb to the RACE reads, yields one record per CDR3 protein. The table records some 180,000 distinct CDR3 sequences, about 20% of them present only once. The sequence was obtained from a woman aged 45-65 years with alopecia areata. Some clones in this sample may be carry-over from other donors' samples. This material consisted of whole blood, taken in connection with sensitization to the hapten diphenylcyclopropenone (DPC). This rearrangement joins TRBV19 to TRBJ2-1, with 10 bases matching TRBD2. CDR3 residues: CASSIGGTVYTYVEREGYNEQFF. CDR3 in DNA: TGTGCCAGTAGTATAGGGGGGACAGTGTACACCTACGTTGAGCGGGAGGGTTACAATGAGCAGTTCTTC.